These 18 T cell receptor beta chains share one sample of origin, sequenced in a study of patients and donors after allogeneic stem cell transplantation (dated by TCRdb to 2018 to 2020). The protocol used for the library was RT-PCR. TCRdb lists the instrument as NextSeq 550. The public reads were reprocessed in TCRdb via fastp at Q25 and MiXCR, keeping in-frame beta chains. Each entry is one CDR3 protein sequence, shown with its most common DNA and genes. The sample data list about 400,000 distinct CDR3 sequences, and approximately 16% of these were observed just once. The ten largest clones represent less than 8% of the sample. Source material: blood, either unsorted or a sorted T cell fraction (not recorded which). These receptors were obtained from a human donor who was either an allogeneic HSCT recipient or a stem cell or donor lymphocyte infusion donor (not recorded which). It is not recorded whose cells these are; they may come from a transplant donor.

Many counts were recorded for this clonotype. The chain links TRBV5-1 to TRBJ2-1; no definite D call. V was cut by 0 bases and J by 4 bases, with 11 bases left in between. The CDR3 sequence is 15 residues long. Per germline, CDR1 SGHRS and CDR2 YFSETQ. The CDR3 spells CASSLARRSYNEQFF. Here the CDR3 DNA reads TGCGCCAGCAGCTTGGCCCGCAGGAGTTACAATGAGCAGTTCTTC.

This clonotype was detected a few times. The genes are TRBV20-1 and TRBJ2-7; TRBD2 matches 11 bases. The junction had 3 bases not matched to a gene; V was cut back by 2 bases and J by 3 bases. The CDR3 is 14 amino acids. The V gene's germline CDR1 is DFQATT and CDR2 SNEGSKA (reference sequence). Here the CDR3 reads CSARKTSGIYEQYF. DNA of the CDR3: TGCAGTGCTAGAAAGACTAGCGGGATCTACGAGCAGTACTTC.

The chain combines TRBV9 with TRBJ2-7, with 7 positions matching TRBD2. The junction had 7 bases not matched to a gene; V was cut back by 0 bases and J by 1 base. The CDR3 is made up of 16 amino acids. In germline, CDR1 is SGDLS, CDR2 YYNGEE. The CDR3 nucleotides are TGTGCCAGCAGCGTAGACAGGCCGGGGGGATCCTACGAGCAGTACTTC. It specifies CASSVDRPGGSYEQYF. Full variable domain (missing parts from reference TRBV9 and TRBJ2-7): DSGVTQTPKHLITATGQRVTLRCSPRSGDLSVYWYQQSLDQGLQFLIQYYNGEERAKGNILERFSAQQFPDLHSELNLSSLELGDSALYFCASSVDRPGGSYEQYFGPGTRLTVT.

The J gene is TRBJ2-7, the V gene TRBV7-9; TRBD1 is a possible D gene (6 bases). The length of the CDR3 is 14 residues. Trimming pared 1 base from V and 2 bases from J, leaving 9 bases between. Germline V gives CDR1 SEHNR, CDR2 FQNEAQ (reference sequence). CDR3 sequence (DNA): TGTGCCAGCAGCTTAGATAACAGGGCCTACGAGCAGTACTTC. Amino acids: CASSLDNRAYEQYF.

The chain is built from TRBV28 and TRBJ2-1, with TRBD1 identical over 8 bases. With 9 bases clipped from V and 2 bases from J, the junction kept 6 bases outside the gene matches. The CDR3 length is 14 residues. Germline CDR1 and CDR2: MDHEN and SYDVKM. The CDR3 region has the DNA TGTGCCAGTGACAGGGGACTTCCCTACAATGAGCAGTTCTTC. The encoded protein is CASDRGLPYNEQFF.

This clonotype was seen a handful of times. The V and J genes are TRBV3-1 and TRBJ2-7, with D maybe TRBD1 (5 bases). Germline CDR1 and CDR2: LGHDT and YNNKEL (reference sequence). This CDR3 comprises 16 residues. The germline V and J ends were trimmed by 1 base and 7 bases, with 20 bases remaining between them. CDR3 loop: CASSQGVRTGPWEQYF. In DNA, the CDR3 is TGTGCCAGCAGCCAAGGCGTGCGAACAGGCCCTTGGGAGCAGTACTTC.

CDR3 sequence: CASSSQGRGQPQHF. The CDR3 coding sequence is TGTGCCAGCAGTTCTCAGGGTAGGGGTCAGCCCCAGCATTTT. The rearrangement joins TRBV6-2 or TRBV6-3 to TRBJ1-5; a possible D gene is TRBD1 (5 bases). The V gene lost 4 bases and the J gene lost 6 bases, with 13 bases spanning the gap. CDR1 is MNHEY, CDR2 SVGEGT, per germline. The CDR3 extends over 14 amino acids.

This rearrangement joins TRBV20-1 to TRBJ2-1, with 9 positions matching TRBD2. This CDR3 contains 14 residues. V gave up 8 bases and J gave up 6 bases; unmatched junction bases: 11. CDR1 and CDR2 from the germline V gene are DFQATT and SNEGSKA (reference sequence). CDR3 in DNA: TGCAGTATGACCGGGACTAGCTCTTTCAATGAGCAGTTCTTC. Translation gives CSMTGTSSFNEQFF.

The sample holds a few counts of this clonotype. V usage is TRBV20-1 and J usage is TRBJ2-7; 9 bases match TRBD1. Germline V gives CDR1 DFQATT, CDR2 SNEGSKA (reference sequence). V lost 6 bases to trimming and J lost 2 bases; unmatched junction nucleotides: 8. The CDR3 contains 14 residues. The CDR3 sequence: CSARDRDFPYEQYF. The CDR3 region has the DNA TGCAGTGCCCGGGACAGGGACTTCCCCTACGAGCAGTACTTC.

The chain has TRBV13 and TRBJ2-4, with D hard to call. The CDR3 totals 16 residues. Germline V gene lookup returns CDR1 PRHDT and CDR2 FYEKMQ (reference sequence). V lost 5 bases, J lost 0 bases, and 14 bases lay in between. CDR3 DNA: TGTGCCAGCAGCCGCCCGACATTTCTAGCCAAAAACATTCAGTACTTC. Translated: CASSRPTFLAKNIQYF.

The chain carries TRBV20-1 and TRBJ1-6; D gene ambiguous. This CDR3 comprises 13 residues. The germline gives CDR1 DFQATT, CDR2 SNEGSKA (reference sequence). V was cut by 4 bases and J by 6 bases, with 10 bases left in between. CDR3 DNA: TGCAGTGCTACCCGGGGTATTAATTCACCCCTCCACTTT. It yields the protein CSATRGINSPLHF.

This chain uses TRBV24-1 with TRBJ2-1, with a weak D call TRBD2 (5 bases). Germline values: CDR1 KGHDR, CDR2 SFDVKD. CDR3 size: 13 residues. V was clipped by 0 bases and J by 9 bases, with 8 bases between them. The CDR3 reads CATSDLDRGEQFF. The CDR3, as DNA: TGTGCCACCAGTGATTTGGACCGGGGTGAGCAGTTCTTC.

The CDR3 DNA reads TGCGCCAGCAGCCAGATAGGAGTAACCCGGGACGGATATGAAAAACTGTTTTTT. It yields the protein CASSQIGVTRDGYEKLFF. The genes are TRBV4-1 and TRBJ1-4, with a possible D match to TRBD1 (5 bases). The length of the CDR3 is 18 residues. With 3 bases removed from V and 6 bases from J, the gap between germline ends came to 23 bases. The V gene's germline CDR1 is MGHRA and CDR2 YSYEKL.

The chain couples TRBV29-1 to TRBJ1-2, with 7 nucleotides matching TRBD1. This CDR3 is 13 amino acids long. V shed 4 bases, J shed 5 bases, and the junction held 7 bases outside the gene matches. Germline V gene data show CDR1 as SQVTM and CDR2 as ANQGSEA. This chain's CDR3 is CSVVTGTVYGYTF. The CDR3 DNA follows: TGCAGCGTTGTGACAGGGACGGTATATGGCTACACCTTC.

The gene calls are TRBV6-1 and TRBJ1-1, with 7 bases lining up with TRBD1. The germline gives CDR1 MNHNS, CDR2 SASEGT. V shed 4 bases, J shed 0 bases, and the junction held 2 bases outside the gene matches. CDR3 size: 14 residues. The CDR3 DNA reads as TGTGCCAGCAGTGGGGACAGTATGAACACTGAAGCTTTCTTT. It is translated as CASSGDSMNTEAFF.

This clonotype was detected only a few times. V is TRBV27 and J is TRBJ2-2; 11 nucleotides match TRBD2. Germline V gene sequence: CDR1 MNHEY, CDR2 SMNVEV (reference sequence). The CDR3 contains 17 residues. With 5 bases clipped from V and 8 bases from J, the junction kept 13 bases outside the gene matches. This chain's CDR3 is CASSPPGLAASTGELFF. In DNA, the CDR3 is TGTGCCAGCAGTCCTCCGGGACTAGCGGCCTCTACGGGGGAGCTGTTTTTT.

This clonotype was detected many times. The chain is built from TRBV11-3 and TRBJ2-1; D remains unclear. This CDR3 has 11 amino acids. Between the trimmed V and J ends, which lost 3 bases and 9 bases, there was a span of 6 bases. Per the germline V gene, CDR1 is SGHNT and CDR2 is YENEEA. CDR3 in DNA: TGTGCCAGCAGCTTGCTCGGTGAGCAGTTCTTC. Translating gives CASSLLGEQFF.

The gene calls are TRBV11-2 and TRBJ2-1; D is tentatively TRBD1 or TRBD2 (5 bases each). The germline V and J ends were trimmed by 1 base and 5 bases, with 18 bases remaining between them. Germline lookup yields CDR1 SGHAT and CDR2 FQNNGV. This CDR3 comprises 17 residues. The CDR3 coding sequence is TGTGCCAGCAGCTTAGTAGATCTGGGACCCCGGAACAATGAGCAGTTCTTC. This codes for CASSLVDLGPRNNEQFF.